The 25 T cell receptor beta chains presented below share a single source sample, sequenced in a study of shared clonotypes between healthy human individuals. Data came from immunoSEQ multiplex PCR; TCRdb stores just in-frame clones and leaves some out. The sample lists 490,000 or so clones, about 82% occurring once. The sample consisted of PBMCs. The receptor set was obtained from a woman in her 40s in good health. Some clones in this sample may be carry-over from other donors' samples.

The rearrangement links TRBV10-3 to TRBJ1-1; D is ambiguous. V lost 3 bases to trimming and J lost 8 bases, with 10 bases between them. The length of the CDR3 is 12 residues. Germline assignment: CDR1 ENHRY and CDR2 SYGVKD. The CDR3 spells CAISDGQSEAFF. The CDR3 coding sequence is TGTGCCATCAGTGACGGGCAATCCGAAGCTTTCTTT.

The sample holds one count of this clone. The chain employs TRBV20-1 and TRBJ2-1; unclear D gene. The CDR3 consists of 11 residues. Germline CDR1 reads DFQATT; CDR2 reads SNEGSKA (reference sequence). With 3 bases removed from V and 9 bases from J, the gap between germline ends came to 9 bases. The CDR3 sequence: CSASRRPEQFF. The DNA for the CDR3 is TGCAGTGCTAGTCGTAGGCCTGAGCAGTTCTTC.

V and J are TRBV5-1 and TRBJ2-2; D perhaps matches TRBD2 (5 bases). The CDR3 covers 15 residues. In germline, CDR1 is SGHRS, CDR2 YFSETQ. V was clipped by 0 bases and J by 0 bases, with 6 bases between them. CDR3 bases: TGCGCCAGCAGCTTGGAGCGGCCGAACACCGGGGAGCTGTTTTTT. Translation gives CASSLERPNTGELFF.

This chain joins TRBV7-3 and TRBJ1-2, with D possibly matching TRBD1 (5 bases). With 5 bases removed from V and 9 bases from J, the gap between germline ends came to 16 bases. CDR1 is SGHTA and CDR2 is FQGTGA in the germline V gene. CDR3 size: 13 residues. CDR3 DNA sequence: TGTGCCAGCAGCCCCCAGGTGGCGGGGCGCTACACCTTC. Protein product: CASSPQVAGRYTF.

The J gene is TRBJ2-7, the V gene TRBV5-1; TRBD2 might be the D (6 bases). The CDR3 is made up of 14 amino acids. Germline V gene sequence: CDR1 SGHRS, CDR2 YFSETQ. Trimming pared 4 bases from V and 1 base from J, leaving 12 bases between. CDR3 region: CASSIRSGSYEQYF. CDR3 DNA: TGCGCCAGCAGCATCCGTAGCGGATCCTACGAGCAGTACTTC. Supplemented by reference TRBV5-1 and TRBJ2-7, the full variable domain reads KAGVTQTPRYLIKTRGQQVTLSCSPISGHRSVSWYQQTPGQGLQFLFEYFSETQRNKGNFPGRFSGRQFSNSRSEMNVSTLELGDSALYLCASSIRSGSYEQYFGPGTRLTVT.

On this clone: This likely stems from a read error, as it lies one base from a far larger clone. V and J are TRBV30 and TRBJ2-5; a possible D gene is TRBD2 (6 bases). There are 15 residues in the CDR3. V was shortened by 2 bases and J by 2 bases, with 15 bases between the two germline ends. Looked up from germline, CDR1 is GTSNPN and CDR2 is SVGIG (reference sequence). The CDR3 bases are TGTGCCTGGAGTCCCAGGCGGGGATTGCAAGAGACCCAGTACTTC. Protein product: CAWSPRRGLQETQYF.

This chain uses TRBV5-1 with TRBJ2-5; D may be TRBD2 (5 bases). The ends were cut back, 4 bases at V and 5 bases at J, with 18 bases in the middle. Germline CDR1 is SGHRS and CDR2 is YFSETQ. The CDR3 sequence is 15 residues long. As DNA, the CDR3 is TGCGCCAGCAGCAAGGAAATAGCGCAGAGGGAGACCCAGTACTTC. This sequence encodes CASSKEIAQRETQYF.

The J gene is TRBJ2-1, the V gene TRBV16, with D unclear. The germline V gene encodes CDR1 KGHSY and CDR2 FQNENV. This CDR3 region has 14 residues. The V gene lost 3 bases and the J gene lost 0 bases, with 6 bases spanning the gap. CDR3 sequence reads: CASSQDISYNEQFF. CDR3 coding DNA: TGTGCCAGCAGCCAGGATATCTCCTACAATGAGCAGTTCTTC.

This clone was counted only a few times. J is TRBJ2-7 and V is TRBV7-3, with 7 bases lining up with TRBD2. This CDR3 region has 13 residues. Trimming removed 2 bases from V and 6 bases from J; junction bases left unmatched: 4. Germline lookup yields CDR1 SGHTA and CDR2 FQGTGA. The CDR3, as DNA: TGTGCCAGCAGCTTAGTGCGGGAGAGCGAGCAGTACTTC. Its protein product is CASSLVRESEQYF.

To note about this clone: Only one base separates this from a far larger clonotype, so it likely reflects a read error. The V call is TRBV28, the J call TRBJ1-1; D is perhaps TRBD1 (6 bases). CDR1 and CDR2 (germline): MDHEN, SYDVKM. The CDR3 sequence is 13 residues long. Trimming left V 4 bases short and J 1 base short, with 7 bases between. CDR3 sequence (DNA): TGTGCCAGCAGTTCGACAGGGAACACTGAAGCTTTCTTT. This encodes CASSSTGNTEAFF.

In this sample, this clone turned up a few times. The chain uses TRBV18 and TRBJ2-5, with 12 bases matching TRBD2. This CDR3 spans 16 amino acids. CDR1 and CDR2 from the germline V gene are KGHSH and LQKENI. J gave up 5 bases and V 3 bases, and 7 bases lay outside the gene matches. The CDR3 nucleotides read TGTGCCAGCTCACCCTCCCTAGCGGGAGGGTTTGAGACCCAGTACTTC. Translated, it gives CASSPSLAGGFETQYF. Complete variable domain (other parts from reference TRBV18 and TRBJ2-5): NAGVMQNPRHLVRRRGQEARLRCSPMKGHSHVYWYRQLPEEGLKFMVYLQKENIIDESGMPKERFSAEFPKEGPSILRIQQVVRGDSAAYFCASSPSLAGGFETQYFGPGTRLLVL.

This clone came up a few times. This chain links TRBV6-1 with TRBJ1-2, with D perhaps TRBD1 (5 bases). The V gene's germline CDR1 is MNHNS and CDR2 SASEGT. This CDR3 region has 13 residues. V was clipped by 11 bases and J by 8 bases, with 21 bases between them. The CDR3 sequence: CAGAAGGGEGYTF. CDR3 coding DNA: TGTGCCGGAGCAGCGGGGGGAGGTGAAGGCTACACCTTC.

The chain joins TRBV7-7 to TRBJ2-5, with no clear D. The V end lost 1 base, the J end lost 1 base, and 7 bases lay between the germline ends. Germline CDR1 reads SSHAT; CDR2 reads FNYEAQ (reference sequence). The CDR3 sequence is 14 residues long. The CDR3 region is CASSLGQTQETQYF. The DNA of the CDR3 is TGTGCCAGCAGCTTAGGGCAGACCCAAGAGACCCAGTACTTC.

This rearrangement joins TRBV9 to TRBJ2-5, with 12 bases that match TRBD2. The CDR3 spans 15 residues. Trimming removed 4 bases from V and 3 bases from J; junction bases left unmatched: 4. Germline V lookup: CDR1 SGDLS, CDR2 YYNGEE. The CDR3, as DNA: TGTGCCAGCAGCCACCGGACTAGCGGGGAAGAGACCCAGTACTTC. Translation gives CASSHRTSGEETQYF.

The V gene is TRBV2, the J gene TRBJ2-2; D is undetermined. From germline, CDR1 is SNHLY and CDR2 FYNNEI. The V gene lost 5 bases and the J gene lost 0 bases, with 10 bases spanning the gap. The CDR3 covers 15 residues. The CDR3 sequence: CASSLLSANTGELFF. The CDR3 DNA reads TGTGCCAGCAGTCTACTAAGCGCGAACACCGGGGAGCTGTTTTTT.

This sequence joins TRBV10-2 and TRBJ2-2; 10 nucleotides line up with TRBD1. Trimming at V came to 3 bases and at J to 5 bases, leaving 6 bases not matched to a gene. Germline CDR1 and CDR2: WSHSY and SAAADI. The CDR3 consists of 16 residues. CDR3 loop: CASSDGRDRGTGELFF. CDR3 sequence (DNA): TGCGCCAGCAGTGATGGTCGGGACAGGGGAACCGGGGAGCTGTTTTTT.

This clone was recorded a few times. CDR3 loop: CASSGTGANTGELFF. The CDR3 bases are TGCGCCAGCAGCGGAACGGGGGCGAACACCGGGGAGCTGTTTTTT. V and J are TRBV5-1 and TRBJ2-2; possibly TRBD2 for D (6 bases). The CDR3 is made up of 15 amino acids. From germline, CDR1 is SGHRS and CDR2 YFSETQ. Trimming took 4 bases from V and 0 from J, leaving 10 bases between them.

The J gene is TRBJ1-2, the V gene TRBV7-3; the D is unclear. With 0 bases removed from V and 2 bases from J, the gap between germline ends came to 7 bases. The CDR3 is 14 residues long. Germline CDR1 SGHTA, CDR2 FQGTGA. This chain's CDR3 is CASSLTAGNYGYTF. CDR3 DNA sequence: TGTGCCAGCAGCTTAACTGCAGGCAACTATGGCTACACCTTC.

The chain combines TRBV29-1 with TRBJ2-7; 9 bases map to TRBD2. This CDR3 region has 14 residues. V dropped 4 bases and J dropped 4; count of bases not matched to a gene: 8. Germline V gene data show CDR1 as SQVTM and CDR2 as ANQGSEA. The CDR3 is CSVAHGLAPYEQYF. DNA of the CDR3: TGCAGCGTTGCCCACGGACTAGCGCCGTACGAGCAGTACTTC.

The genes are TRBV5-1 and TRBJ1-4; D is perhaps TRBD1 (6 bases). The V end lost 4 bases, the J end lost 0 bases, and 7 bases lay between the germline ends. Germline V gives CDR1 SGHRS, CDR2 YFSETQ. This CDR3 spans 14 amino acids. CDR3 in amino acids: CASSRTATNEKLFF. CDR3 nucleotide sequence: TGCGCCAGCAGCAGGACAGCAACTAATGAAAAACTGTTTTTT.

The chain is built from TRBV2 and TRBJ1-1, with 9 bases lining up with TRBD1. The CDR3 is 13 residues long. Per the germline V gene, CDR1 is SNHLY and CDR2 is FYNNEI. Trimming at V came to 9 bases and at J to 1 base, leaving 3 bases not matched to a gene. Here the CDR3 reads CASTGGWNTEAFF. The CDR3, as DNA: TGTGCCAGTACAGGGGGCTGGAACACTGAAGCTTTCTTT.

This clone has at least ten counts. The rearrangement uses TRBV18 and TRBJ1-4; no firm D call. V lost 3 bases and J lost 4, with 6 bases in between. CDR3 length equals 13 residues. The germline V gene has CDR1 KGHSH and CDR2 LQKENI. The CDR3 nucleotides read TGTGCCAGCTCACCTGGGTTTAATGAAAAACTGTTTTTT. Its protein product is CASSPGFNEKLFF.

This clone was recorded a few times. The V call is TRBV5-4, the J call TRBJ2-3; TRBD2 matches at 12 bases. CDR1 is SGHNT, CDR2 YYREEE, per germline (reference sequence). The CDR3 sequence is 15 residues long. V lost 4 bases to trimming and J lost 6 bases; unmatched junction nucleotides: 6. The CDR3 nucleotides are TGTGCCAGCAGCCCCCCTAGCGGGAGGGTGGATACGCAGTATTTT. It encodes CASSPPSGRVDTQYF.

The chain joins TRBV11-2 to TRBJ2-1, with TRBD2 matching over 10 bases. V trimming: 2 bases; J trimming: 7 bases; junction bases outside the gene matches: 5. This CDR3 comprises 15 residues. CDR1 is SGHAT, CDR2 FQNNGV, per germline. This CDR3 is CASSLSSGSGNEQFF. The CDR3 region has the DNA TGTGCCAGCAGCTTATCTAGCGGGAGTGGGAATGAGCAGTTCTTC. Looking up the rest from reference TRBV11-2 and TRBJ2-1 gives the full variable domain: EAGVAQSPRYKIIEKRQSVAFWCNPISGHATLYWYQQILGQGPKLLIQFQNNGVVDDSQLPKDRFSAERLKGVDSTLKIQPAKLEDSAVYLCASSLSSGSGNEQFFGPGTRLTVL.

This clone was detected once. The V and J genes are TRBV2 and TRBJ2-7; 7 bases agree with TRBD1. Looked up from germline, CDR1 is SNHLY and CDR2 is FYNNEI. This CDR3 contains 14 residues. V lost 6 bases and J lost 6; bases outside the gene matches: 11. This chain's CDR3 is CASRTGTAVREQYF. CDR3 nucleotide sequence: TGTGCCAGCAGAACCGGGACAGCGGTGCGCGAGCAGTACTTC.